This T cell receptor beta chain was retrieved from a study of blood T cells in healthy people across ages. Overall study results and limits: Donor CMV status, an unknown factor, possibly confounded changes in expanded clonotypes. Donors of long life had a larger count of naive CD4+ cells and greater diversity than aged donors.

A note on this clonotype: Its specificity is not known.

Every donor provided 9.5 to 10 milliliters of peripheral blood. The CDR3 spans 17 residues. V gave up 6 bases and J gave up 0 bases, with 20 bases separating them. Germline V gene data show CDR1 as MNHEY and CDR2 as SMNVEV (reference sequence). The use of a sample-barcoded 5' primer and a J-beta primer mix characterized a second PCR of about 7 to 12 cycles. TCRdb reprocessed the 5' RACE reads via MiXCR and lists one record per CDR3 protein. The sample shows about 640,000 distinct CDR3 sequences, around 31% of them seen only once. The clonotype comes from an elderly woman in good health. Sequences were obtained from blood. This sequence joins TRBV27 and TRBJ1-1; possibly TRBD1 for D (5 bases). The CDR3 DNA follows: TGTGCCAGCAGGCTCGTAGGGGTGGGGGGAATGAACACTGAAGCTTTCTTT. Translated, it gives CASRLVGVGGMNTEAFF.